These 29 T cell receptor beta chains share one sample of origin, sequenced in a study of blood T cell repertoires in COVID-19. The method was immunoSEQ multiplex PCR; TCRdb's version includes in-frame clones alone and lacks a portion of them. The sample contains about 140,000 clones, 65% to 90% of which appear only once. Input material: peripheral blood. The source is a man in his fifties or sixties with active or convalescent COVID-19.

The chain couples TRBV3-1 (or the pseudogene TRBV3-2) to TRBJ2-1, with 9 nucleotides matching TRBD2. The CDR3 is made up of 17 amino acids. V lost 0 bases to trimming and J lost 6 bases; unmatched junction nucleotides: 9. CDR1 and CDR2 from the germline V gene are LGHDT and YNNKEL (reference sequence). CDR3 residues: CASSQDRLAGILNEQFF. The CDR3 DNA follows: TGTGCCAGCAGCCAAGATAGGCTAGCGGGAATCCTCAATGAGCAGTTCTTC.

This sequence joins TRBV10-3 and TRBJ1-5; no reliable D call. Germline loops: CDR1 ENHRY, CDR2 SYGVKD. The germline V and J ends were trimmed by 8 bases and 5 bases, with 10 bases remaining between them. CDR3 size: 12 residues. CDR3 nucleotide sequence: TGTGCCATCCAGGAAGCGGATCAGCCCCAGCATTTT. Translating it yields CAIQEADQPQHF.

V and J are TRBV2 and TRBJ1-1, with no clear D. The CDR3 runs 13 residues. The V gene lost 2 bases and the J gene lost 10 bases, with 14 bases spanning the gap. Germline CDR1 and CDR2: SNHLY and FYNNEI. The CDR3 DNA is TGTGCCAGCAGTGAATTTGGCGGACTCGGAGCTTTCTTT. This translates into CASSEFGGLGAFF. The variable domain in full, completed from reference TRBV2 and TRBJ1-1, reads EPEVTQTPSHQVTQMGQEVILRCVPISNHLYFYWYRQILGQKVEFLVSFYNNEISEKSEIFDDQFSVERPDGSNFTLKIRSTKLEDSAMYFCASSEFGGLGAFFGQGTRLTVV.

The CDR3 sequence is CASIGSGSSYEQYV. The CDR3 nucleotides are TGTGCCAGCATTGGTAGCGGAAGCTCCTACGAGCAGTACGTC. The chain joins TRBV28 to TRBJ2-7; D possibly corresponds to TRBD2 (6 bases). The CDR3 is 14 residues long. Per germline, CDR1 MDHEN and CDR2 SYDVKM. The V end was cut by 7 bases, the J end by 0 bases, with 13 bases between.

In DNA form, the CDR3 reads TGTGCCTGGAGAAATACGTACAGTAACTATGGCTACACCTTC. This codes for CAWRNTYSNYGYTF. The gene calls are TRBV30 and TRBJ1-2; D unclear. CDR1 GTSNPN and CDR2 SVGIG come from the germline V gene (reference sequence). Trimming took 3 bases from V and 1 from J, leaving 12 bases between them. CDR3 length: 14 residues.

V gene TRBV11-3 combines with J gene TRBJ1-3; D remains ambiguous. The V and J ends lost 0 bases and 2 bases respectively, with 11 bases between them. CDR1 and CDR2 from the germline V gene are SGHNT and YENEEA. The CDR3 runs to 16 residues. DNA of the CDR3: TGTGCCAGCAGCTTAGATAACGGTCTGCCTGGAAACACCATATATTTT. Protein product: CASSLDNGLPGNTIYF.

The CDR3 DNA reads TGTGCCAGGATACACTGGACAGTTATATCCTACGAGCAGTACGTC. Protein product: CARIHWTVISYEQYV. J is TRBJ2-7 and V is TRBV25-1, with D possibly TRBD1 on 6 matching bases. CDR1 MGHDK and CDR2 SYGVNS come from the germline V gene. The ends were cut back, 9 bases at V and 1 base at J, with 19 bases in the middle. This CDR3 spans 15 amino acids.

V and J are TRBV4-3 and TRBJ1-4, with 10 bases that match TRBD1. This CDR3 is built from 16 residues. The germline V gene encodes CDR1 LGHNA and CDR2 YSLEER. V lost 0 bases to trimming and J lost 8 bases; unmatched junction nucleotides: 6. The DNA for the CDR3 is TGCGCCAGCAGCCAAGAGACAGGGGGCGAGGGCGAAAAACTGTTTTTT. Its translation: CASSQETGGEGEKLFF.

The chain couples TRBV4-1 to TRBJ1-1; TRBD1 aligns across 7 bases. Germline loops: CDR1 MGHRA, CDR2 YSYEKL. V shed 1 base, J shed 1 base, and the junction held 12 bases outside the gene matches. CDR3 length: 18 amino acids. CDR3 coding DNA: TGCGCCAGCAGCCAAGGTAACTCAGGGGGTCGACCGAACACTGAAGCTTTCTTT. It yields the protein CASSQGNSGGRPNTEAFF.

The genes are TRBV10-1 and TRBJ1-5, with unresolved D. This CDR3 comprises 13 residues. Trimming removed 5 bases from V and 3 bases from J, with 8 bases in between. CDR1 WNHNN and CDR2 SYGVQD come from the germline V gene (reference sequence). CDR3: CASSPTPNQPQHF. DNA of the CDR3: TGCGCCAGCAGTCCGACACCCAATCAGCCCCAGCATTTT.

This CDR3 is CATSDFGEGAYNEQFF. The CDR3 DNA follows: TGTGCCACCAGTGATTTTGGGGAGGGCGCATACAATGAGCAGTTCTTC. The rearrangement uses TRBV24-1 and TRBJ2-1, with 7 bases fitting TRBD2. From germline, CDR1 is KGHDR and CDR2 SFDVKD. The CDR3 extends over 16 amino acids. After removal of 1 base from V and 4 bases from J, the junction contained 6 bases not matched to a gene.

The V gene is TRBV18, the J gene TRBJ2-1; D might be TRBD2 (6 bases). Germline V gives CDR1 KGHSH, CDR2 LQKENI. The CDR3 totals 15 residues. V was clipped by 3 bases and J by 10 bases, with 19 bases between them. CDR3 protein: CASSPLTPGTREQFF. Written as DNA, the CDR3 is TGTGCCAGCTCACCTCTTACCCCCGGGACTCGGGAGCAGTTCTTC.

The chain joins TRBV9 to TRBJ2-3; 9 bases are a match to TRBD2. Germline V CDR1 and CDR2: SGDLS, YYNGEE. The CDR3 runs to 16 residues. V gave up 4 bases and J gave up 4 bases; unmatched junction bases: 10. The CDR3 DNA follows: TGTGCCAGCAGCTCGGATATAGCGGGAGTGGCAGATACGCAGTATTTT. Translated, it gives CASSSDIAGVADTQYF.

This clone was seen a single time. The chain has TRBV24-1 and TRBJ2-2; D perhaps matches TRBD1 (5 bases). CDR3 length equals 15 residues. Germline CDR1 is KGHDR and CDR2 is SFDVKD. Trimming shortened V by 1 base and J by 8 bases, and 13 bases separated the two germline ends. The CDR3 region is CATSDLQGVTGELFF. CDR3 sequence (DNA): TGTGCCACCAGTGATTTACAAGGGGTTACTGGGGAGCTGTTTTTT.

The chain is built from TRBV11-3 and TRBJ2-1; 14 bases agree with TRBD2. J gave up 9 bases and V 4 bases, and 8 bases lay outside the gene matches. This CDR3 contains 16 residues. Germline-derived CDR1 and CDR2 are SGHNT and YENEEA. This CDR3 is CASSYPGTSGSPEQFF. The CDR3 bases are TGTGCCAGCAGCTACCCCGGGACTAGCGGGAGCCCTGAGCAGTTCTTC.

This rearrangement joins TRBV12-3 or TRBV12-4 to TRBJ2-5; 8 bases line up with TRBD2. The V gene end was trimmed by 2 bases and the J gene end by 6 bases; junction bases not matched to a gene: 2. This CDR3 is 13 amino acids long. The CDR3 bases are TGTGCCAGCAGTTTACAGCGGGAGCAGACCCAGTACTTC. Its protein is CASSLQREQTQYF.

This chain links TRBV7-8 with TRBJ2-7; possibly TRBD1 for D (5 bases). Trimming shortened V by 1 base and J by 5 bases, and 12 bases separated the two germline ends. Germline lookup yields CDR1 SGHVS and CDR2 FQNEAQ. This CDR3 is built from 14 residues. The DNA of the CDR3 is TGTGCCAGCAGCTTAGTAGAGACAGAGGACGAGCAGTACTTC. It specifies CASSLVETEDEQYF.

This clone showed up just once. This chain links TRBV5-6 with TRBJ1-1; the match to TRBD1 covers 12 bases. Germline CDR1 SGHDT, CDR2 YYEEEE. This CDR3 contains 16 residues. V dropped 3 bases and J dropped 1; count of bases not matched to a gene: 4. CDR3 nucleotides: TGTGCCAGCAGCTGGCGGGACAGGGGGCCGAACACTGAAGCTTTCTTT. Translating it yields CASSWRDRGPNTEAFF.

V and J are TRBV10-1 and TRBJ2-1, with a tentative D call TRBD1 (6 bases). The germline V gene encodes CDR1 WNHNN and CDR2 SYGVQD (reference sequence). This CDR3 contains 14 residues. The V and J ends lost 0 bases and 5 bases respectively, with 8 bases between them. CDR3 sequence (DNA): TGCGCCAGCAGTGAGTCCGCAGGGGACAATGAGCAGTTCTTC. This encodes CASSESAGDNEQFF.

Only one count was recorded for this clone. The genes are TRBV3-1 (or the pseudogene TRBV3-2) and TRBJ1-4; D gene ambiguous. The V and J ends lost 0 bases and 8 bases respectively, with 13 bases between them. This CDR3 has 15 residues. From germline, CDR1 is LGHDT and CDR2 YNNKEL (reference sequence). The CDR3 DNA reads as TGTGCCAGCAGCCAAGATTATCCACTTCGGGAAAAACTGTTTTTT. Translation: CASSQDYPLREKLFF.

The CDR3, as DNA: TGTGCCAGCAGCGGATCCCTTGCGGGGATTGCCTACAATGAGCAGTTCTTC. It codes for CASSGSLAGIAYNEQFF. The chain links TRBV9 to TRBJ2-1, with D perhaps TRBD2 (6 bases). Looked up from germline, CDR1 is SGDLS and CDR2 is YYNGEE. This CDR3 contains 17 residues. Trimming stripped 3 bases from V and 2 bases from J, with 18 bases between.

The chain employs TRBV19 and TRBJ1-1, with a tentative D call TRBD1 (5 bases). The CDR3 contains 17 residues. Looked up from germline, CDR1 is LNHDA and CDR2 is SQIVND (reference sequence). Deletions cut 4 bases from V and 0 bases from J, with 18 bases between. Here the CDR3 DNA reads TGTGCCAGTAGTACGGGACTTATTGTGAGAGTGAACACTGAAGCTTTCTTT. Protein sequence: CASSTGLIVRVNTEAFF.

The V gene is TRBV6-1, the J gene TRBJ1-2, with 7 bases lining up with TRBD1. V was pared by 2 bases and J by 4 bases, with 7 bases of the junction left unmatched. This CDR3 has 15 residues. In germline, CDR1 is MNHNS, CDR2 SASEGT. The chain's CDR3 is CASSENRGALYGYTF. The CDR3 DNA reads as TGTGCCAGCAGTGAAAACAGGGGCGCGCTCTATGGCTACACCTTC.

The chain joins TRBV4-1 to TRBJ2-1; TRBD1 aligns across 7 bases. Germline V gene sequence: CDR1 MGHRA, CDR2 YSYEKL. Trimming at V came to 0 bases and at J to 4 bases, leaving 6 bases not matched to a gene. CDR3 length: 16 residues. DNA for the CDR3: TGCGCCAGCAGCCAAGAAACAGGGGTCGCGTACAATGAGCAGTTCTTC. This translates into CASSQETGVAYNEQFF.

This clone has a handful of counts. The chain carries TRBV7-2 and TRBJ1-2; 12 bases are a match to TRBD1. Germline V gene data show CDR1 as SGHTA and CDR2 as FQGNSA. After removal of 6 bases from V and 5 bases from J, the junction contained 4 bases not matched to a gene. CDR3 size: 14 residues. The CDR3 here is CASRGTGGRYGYTF. In DNA form, the CDR3 reads TGTGCCAGCAGGGGGACAGGGGGCCGTTATGGCTACACCTTC.

This sequence joins TRBV4-3 and TRBJ1-1, with D maybe TRBD1 (5 bases). Trimming pared 4 bases from V and 5 bases from J, leaving 14 bases between. The CDR3 runs to 14 residues. The germline V gene encodes CDR1 LGHNA and CDR2 YSLEER. The DNA for the CDR3 is TGCGCCAGCAGCCTTCAGGGAGGAGGTACTGAAGCTTTCTTT. Protein product: CASSLQGGGTEAFF.

The genes are TRBV7-8 and TRBJ1-3; TRBD1 agrees at 8 bases. The germline CDR1 and CDR2 sequences are SGHVS and FQNEAQ. After removal of 1 base from V and 4 bases from J, the junction contained 0 bases not matched to a gene. The CDR3 has 14 residues. The CDR3 DNA is TGTGCCAGCAGCTTAGGGACAGGGGGAAACACCATATATTTT. Amino acids: CASSLGTGGNTIYF.

The chain combines TRBV5-1 with TRBJ2-5, with a possible D match to TRBD1 (5 bases). The germline CDR1 and CDR2 sequences are SGHRS and YFSETQ. The CDR3 is 16 residues long. V lost 2 bases to trimming and J lost 1 base, with 15 bases between them. CDR3 nucleotides: TGCGCCAGCAGCTTATCCCCCGCAGGGTCCCAAGAGACCCAGTACTTC. Protein sequence: CASSLSPAGSQETQYF. The full variable domain, in which reference TRBV5-1 and TRBJ2-5 provide the parts outside the CDR3, is KAGVTQTPRYLIKTRGQQVTLSCSPISGHRSVSWYQQTPGQGLQFLFEYFSETQRNKGNFPGRFSGRQFSNSRSEMNVSTLELGDSALYLCASSLSPAGSQETQYFGPGTRLLVL.

CDR3 sequence reads: CASSSYSNQPQHF. The CDR3 nucleotides read TGTGCCAGCAGCTCCTATAGCAATCAGCCCCAGCATTTT. This chain connects TRBV6-5 to TRBJ1-5; unclear D gene. V was clipped by 6 bases and J by 0 bases, with 6 bases between them. The germline V gene encodes CDR1 MNHEY and CDR2 SVGAGI. The CDR3 has 13 amino acids.